Presented here are 32 T cell receptor beta chains from one specimen sequenced in a study of T-cell reconstitution after alpha-beta-depleted transplantation in children. The library targeted TCRbeta and was prepared with unique molecular identifiers. Using its own MiXCR run on the PCR reads, TCRdb lists one record per CDR3 protein. The table includes more than 3,500 distinct CDR3 sequences, 25% detected once. This specimen was PBMCs, mostly from graft donor cells, taken 60 days after TCRalphabeta/CD19-depleted stem cell transplant. These receptors all come from a boy less than two years old who had a stem cell transplant for SCID, so the T cells may come from the graft donor.

On this clonotype itself: One end of the junction is discordant with germline, which a read error may explain. The V gene is TRBV3-1, the J gene TRBJ2-2; 15 bases agree with TRBD2. The germline V gene encodes CDR1 LGHDT and CDR2 YNNKEL (reference sequence). The CDR3 sequence is 18 residues long. In DNA, the CDR3 is TGTGCCACCAGCAAGCAGGGACTAGCGGGGGGAAACACCGGGGAGCTGTTTTTT. This gives the protein CATSKQGLAGGNTGELFF.

The rearrangement joins TRBV12-3 or TRBV12-4 to TRBJ1-5, with a tentative D call TRBD1 (5 bases). The CDR3 spans 15 residues. Trimming shortened V by 2 bases and J by 3 bases, and 11 bases separated the two germline ends. In nucleotides, the CDR3 is TGTGCCAGCAGTTTACAGGGAGCTGACAATCAGCCCCAGCATTTT. Encoded protein: CASSLQGADNQPQHF.

This clonotype was counted many times. This chain uses TRBV9 with TRBJ2-3; 10 bases are shared with TRBD1. Germline assignment: CDR1 SGDLS and CDR2 YYNGEE. The V gene end was trimmed by 3 bases and the J gene end by 4 bases; junction bases not matched to a gene: 5. The CDR3 loop spans 15 amino acids. As DNA, the CDR3 is TGTGCCAGCAGCGACAGACAGGGGGCGGCAGATACGCAGTATTTT. Translation gives CASSDRQGAADTQYF.

This clonotype was seen at least ten times. The V call is TRBV7-9, the J call TRBJ2-5, with 8 bases fitting TRBD1. The CDR3 is 17 residues long. Unmatched junction bases numbered 16, after V lost 5 bases and J lost 5 bases. The germline CDR1 and CDR2 sequences are SEHNR and FQNEAQ (reference sequence). The CDR3 nucleotides are TGTGCCAGCAGCCCAGGGTCCAGGGGGCGCGGGTGGGAGACCCAGTACTTC. This gives the protein CASSPGSRGRGWETQYF.

The chain links TRBV7-9 to TRBJ1-5; D remains ambiguous. CDR3 size: 16 residues. CDR1 and CDR2 (germline): SEHNR, FQNEAQ (reference sequence). Trimming removed 1 base from V and 3 bases from J, with 13 bases in between. CDR3 region: CASSLVVGFNNQPQHF. The CDR3 DNA reads as TGTGCCAGCAGCTTAGTGGTGGGTTTTAACAATCAGCCCCAGCATTTT.

By share, this clonotype counts as medium-sized. The rearrangement joins TRBV5-6 to TRBJ1-4; D is perhaps TRBD1 (5 bases). The CDR3 spans 17 residues. Trimming shortened V by 2 bases and J by 3 bases, and 17 bases separated the two germline ends. Germline-derived CDR1 and CDR2 are SGHDT and YYEEEE. The CDR3 DNA reads as TGTGCCAGCAGCTTCCTACCGGCCTTAGGGGCTAATGAAAAACTGTTTTTT. Translated, it gives CASSFLPALGANEKLFF.

By share of the sample, this clonotype is medium-sized. V is TRBV2 and J is TRBJ1-2; D possibly corresponds to TRBD1 (6 bases). V was shortened by 0 bases and J by 0 bases, with 14 bases between the two germline ends. The germline V gene has CDR1 SNHLY and CDR2 FYNNEI. The CDR3 is 17 residues long. CDR3 region: CASSEAMAGDTNYGYTF. In DNA form, the CDR3 reads TGTGCCAGCAGTGAAGCGATGGCCGGGGACACTAACTATGGCTACACCTTC.

The sample holds many counts of this clonotype. The CDR3 DNA reads as TGTGCCAGCAGCCCGGGACGCCCGGTCTCTGGAAACACCATATATTTT. Amino acids: CASSPGRPVSGNTIYF. This chain links TRBV4-2 with TRBJ1-3; D may be TRBD1 (5 bases). The V and J ends lost 4 bases and 0 bases respectively, with 13 bases between them. The CDR3 totals 16 residues. Germline lookup yields CDR1 LGHNA and CDR2 YNFKEQ.

This clonotype occurred once. The V gene is TRBV7-3, the J gene TRBJ2-7; 12 bases align to TRBD2. Germline CDR1 and CDR2: SGHTA and FQGTGA. Trimming at V came to 1 base and at J to 6 bases, leaving 7 bases not matched to a gene. The CDR3 sequence is 16 residues long. CDR3 sequence: CASSLRRLAGVLEQYF. The DNA of the CDR3 is TGTGCCAGCAGCTTAAGGCGACTAGCGGGAGTACTCGAGCAGTACTTC. Drawing the rest from reference TRBV7-3 and TRBJ2-7, the complete variable domain is GAGVSQTPSNKVTEKGKYVELRCDPISGHTALYWYRQSLGQGPEFLIYFQGTGAADDSGLPNDRFFAVRPEGSVSTLKIQRTERGDSAVYLCASSLRRLAGVLEQYFGPGTRLTVT.

The rearrangement links TRBV20-1 to TRBJ2-5, with 9 bases aligning to TRBD1. Looked up from germline, CDR1 is DFQATT and CDR2 is SNEGSKA (reference sequence). CDR3 length: 13 amino acids. V gave up 1 base and J gave up 5 bases; unmatched junction bases: 2. In DNA, the CDR3 is TGCAGTGCTAGAGGACAGGGGGGGGAGACCCAGTACTTC. Translation: CSARGQGGETQYF.

The CDR3 nucleotides read TGTGCCAGCAATATCGGGGGAGTGCGGACTGAAGCTTTCTTT. This encodes CASNIGGVRTEAFF. This rearrangement joins TRBV28 to TRBJ1-1, with a possible D match to TRBD1 (5 bases). The CDR3 consists of 14 residues. The germline CDR1 and CDR2 sequences are MDHEN and SYDVKM. V was pared by 7 bases and J by 5 bases, with 17 bases between.

This clonotype has a count of ten or more. The V call is TRBV2, the J call TRBJ1-2; 8 bases are shared with TRBD1. The germline gives CDR1 SNHLY, CDR2 FYNNEI. V was clipped by 6 bases and J by 3 bases; unmatched bases: 6. The CDR3 spans 14 residues. The chain's CDR3 is CASRDRAVYYGYTF. CDR3 nucleotide sequence: TGTGCCAGCAGGGACAGGGCCGTTTACTATGGCTACACCTTC.

This clonotype counts as medium-sized (0.01 to 0.1%). V gene TRBV28 combines with J gene TRBJ2-1; 12 bases agree with TRBD2. The CDR3 is 17 residues long. Germline V gene lookup returns CDR1 MDHEN and CDR2 SYDVKM. J was trimmed by 7 bases and V by 5 bases; bases with no gene match: 12. The CDR3 loop reads CASSTLAGGFPKNEQFF. The CDR3 bases are TGTGCCAGCAGTACACTAGCGGGGGGCTTCCCTAAGAATGAGCAGTTCTTC.

This clonotype was detected ten times or more. This chain uses TRBV28 with TRBJ1-2, with 7 positions matching TRBD1. Germline loops: CDR1 MDHEN, CDR2 SYDVKM. The length of the CDR3 is 14 residues. V was pared by 6 bases and J by 5 bases, with 9 bases of the junction left unmatched. DNA of the CDR3: TGTGCCAGCAGACCACAGGGGAAAAGGTATGGCTACACCTTC. It is translated as CASRPQGKRYGYTF.

This clonotype was recorded at least ten times. V is TRBV7-8 and J is TRBJ1-5; D is perhaps TRBD1 (6 bases). V lost 5 bases, J lost 3 bases, and 17 bases lay in between. The CDR3 spans 16 residues. In germline, CDR1 is SGHVS, CDR2 FQNEAQ. The CDR3 spells CASSLQGSGVNQPQHF. The CDR3 DNA follows: TGTGCCAGCAGCCTTCAGGGGTCCGGCGTCAATCAGCCCCAGCATTTT. Looking up the rest from reference TRBV7-8 and TRBJ1-5 gives the full variable domain: GAGVSQSPRYKVAKRGQDVALRCDPISGHVSLFWYQQALGQGPEFLTYFQNEAQLDKSGLPSDRFFAERPEGSVSTLKIQRTQQEDSAVYLCASSLQGSGVNQPQHFGDGTRLSIL.

Many counts were recorded for this clonotype. The chain uses TRBV4-2 and TRBJ2-5; 7 bases line up with TRBD1. CDR1 is LGHNA, CDR2 YNFKEQ, per germline. Losses at the gene ends were 4 bases for V and 6 bases for J; bases not matched to a gene: 11. The CDR3 consists of 15 residues. The CDR3 bases are TGTGCCAGCAGCCGCCTCGAGGGGGCCGAGAAGACCCAGTACTTC. Protein: CASSRLEGAEKTQYF.

This clonotype is labeled as large. CDR3 DNA sequence: TGTGCCAGCAGCCTCAGCATGTATAATGAAAAACTGTTTTTT. Its protein is CASSLSMYNEKLFF. The rearrangement joins TRBV7-9 to TRBJ1-4; D gene unclear. V dropped 5 bases and J dropped 4 bases, with 11 bases sitting between them. The germline gives CDR1 SEHNR, CDR2 FQNEAQ (reference sequence). This CDR3 is built from 14 residues.

At least ten counts were recorded for this clonotype. The chain couples TRBV7-9 to TRBJ2-5, with D unclear. The V gene lost 1 base and the J gene lost 3 bases, with 18 bases spanning the gap. Germline V gene lookup returns CDR1 SEHNR and CDR2 FQNEAQ (reference sequence). The CDR3 spans 17 residues. This CDR3 is CASSLGSLGSPKETQYF. CDR3 sequence (DNA): TGTGCCAGCAGCTTAGGATCCCTGGGCTCCCCGAAAGAGACCCAGTACTTC.

This clonotype was observed many times. The gene calls are TRBV28 and TRBJ1-5, with D unclear. There are 13 residues in the CDR3. V was pared by 7 bases and J by 1 base, with 8 bases between. Germline lookup yields CDR1 MDHEN and CDR2 SYDVKM. CDR3 residues: CASTLDSNQPQHF. CDR3 DNA: TGTGCCAGCACCTTGGACAGCAATCAGCCCCAGCATTTT.

There are many counts of this clonotype. The chain couples TRBV15 to TRBJ2-7; D assignment may be TRBD1 or TRBD2 (5 bases each). There are 16 residues in the CDR3. The V and J ends lost 1 base and 3 bases respectively, with 16 bases between them. Germline V gene lookup returns CDR1 LNHNV and CDR2 YYDKDF (reference sequence). The DNA for the CDR3 is TGTGCCACCAGCAGAGTGAAAGGGGCCGGGGACTACGAGCAGTACTTC. This gives the protein CATSRVKGAGDYEQYF.

In this sample, this clonotype turned up many times. The chain couples TRBV7-8 to TRBJ1-4; 8 bases are shared with TRBD1. Germline trimming cut 3 bases from V and 7 bases from J; bases unmatched to any gene: 4. The germline V gene has CDR1 SGHVS and CDR2 FQNEAQ. This CDR3 contains 14 residues. CDR3 DNA sequence: TGTGCCAGCAGCTTCCCCGGACAGGGTGAAAAACTGTTTTTT. This sequence encodes CASSFPGQGEKLFF. The whole variable domain, remainder taken from reference TRBV7-8 and TRBJ1-4, is GAGVSQSPRYKVAKRGQDVALRCDPISGHVSLFWYQQALGQGPEFLTYFQNEAQLDKSGLPSDRFFAERPEGSVSTLKIQRTQQEDSAVYLCASSFPGQGEKLFFGSGTQLSVL.

This clonotype was found many times. V gene TRBV7-9 combines with J gene TRBJ2-7; D is unclear. The CDR3 contains 13 residues. Trimming pared 1 base from V and 6 bases from J, leaving 10 bases between. The V gene's germline CDR1 is SEHNR and CDR2 FQNEAQ (reference sequence). The CDR3 nucleotides read TGTGCCAGCAGCTTAGTGGCGGCCTCCGAGCAGTACTTC. This codes for CASSLVAASEQYF.

This chain joins TRBV3-1 and TRBJ1-2, with D possibly TRBD1 on 5 matching bases. The CDR3 is made up of 17 amino acids. Germline V gene sequence: CDR1 LGHDT, CDR2 YNNKEL (reference sequence). V lost 11 bases and J 5 bases, leaving 30 bases between the germline ends. The CDR3 loop is CASSQQARARFYYGYTF. CDR3 DNA: TGTGCCTCCAGCCAGCAGGCCAGGGCCCGATTTTATTATGGCTACACCTTC.

This clonotype is judged medium-sized (0.01 to 0.1%). CDR3 nucleotides: TGTGCCAGCAGCTTATTTCGTGGGGAACCCCCAGATACGCAGTATTTT. Its translation is CASSLFRGEPPDTQYF. The chain combines TRBV7-9 with TRBJ2-3; unclear D gene. The CDR3 runs to 16 residues. V dropped 2 bases and J dropped 4 bases, with 16 bases sitting between them. In germline, CDR1 is SEHNR, CDR2 FQNEAQ (reference sequence).

This clonotype was seen repeatedly, ten times or more. V usage is TRBV3-1 and J usage is TRBJ2-1, with a tentative D call TRBD2 (5 bases). From germline, CDR1 is LGHDT and CDR2 YNNKEL (reference sequence). The CDR3 consists of 18 residues. The ends were cut back, 0 bases at V and 0 bases at J, with 15 bases in the middle. This chain's CDR3 is CASSQEGRGTYSYNEQFF. As DNA, the CDR3 is TGTGCCAGCAGCCAAGAGGGTCGGGGAACATACTCCTACAATGAGCAGTTCTTC.

This clonotype has ten or more counts. This chain joins TRBV16 and TRBJ1-5, with unresolved D. Trimming pared 2 bases from V and 12 bases from J, leaving 8 bases between. CDR3 length: 11 residues. Germline assignment: CDR1 KGHSY and CDR2 FQNENV. The CDR3 sequence: CASSQKAIQHF. In DNA, the CDR3 is TGTGCCAGCAGCCAAAAGGCAATCCAGCATTTT.

This clonotype was observed many times. This rearrangement joins TRBV7-9 to TRBJ1-6; a weak D match, TRBD1 (5 bases). The CDR3 contains 15 residues. V was clipped by 4 bases and J by 8 bases, with 15 bases between them. CDR1 and CDR2 (germline): SEHNR, FQNEAQ (reference sequence). CDR3 nucleotides: TGTGCCAGCAGCTCCGGGCAGGGCGGGGATTCACCCCTCCACTTT. Translation gives CASSSGQGGDSPLHF. Combining the CDR3 with reference TRBV7-9 and TRBJ1-6 gives the whole variable domain DTGVSQNPRHKITKRGQNVTFRCDPISEHNRLYWYRQTLGQGPEFLTYFQNEAQLEKSRLLSDRFSAERPKGSFSTLEIQRTEQGDSAMYLCASSSGQGGDSPLHFGNGTRLTVT.

This clonotype has a count of ten or more. This chain uses TRBV28 with TRBJ1-1; TRBD1 agrees at 9 bases. Trimming at V came to 6 bases and at J to 4 bases, leaving 6 bases not matched to a gene. Per germline, CDR1 MDHEN and CDR2 SYDVKM. The CDR3 runs 14 residues. The CDR3 DNA reads TGTGCCAGCAGCAAAAGACAGGGGGGCACTGAAGCTTTCTTT. Amino acids: CASSKRQGGTEAFF.

The chain has TRBV5-1 and TRBJ1-3, with a weak D call TRBD1 (6 bases). Per the germline V gene, CDR1 is SGHRS and CDR2 is YFSETQ. The CDR3 is 13 amino acids. V was pared by 2 bases and J by 6 bases, with 9 bases between. The CDR3 DNA reads as TGCGCCAGCAGCTTTGAGGGGGAAAACACCATATATTTT. Its translation is CASSFEGENTIYF.

At least ten counts were recorded for this clonotype. The chain joins TRBV9 to TRBJ2-7; TRBD2 matches 9 bases. CDR3 length: 13 residues. Germline CDR1 and CDR2: SGDLS and YYNGEE. Trimming removed 3 bases from V and 11 bases from J; junction bases left unmatched: 9. CDR3 region: CASSALQRGEKYF. The CDR3 DNA reads TGTGCCAGCAGCGCCCTCCAGCGGGGGGAGAAGTACTTC.

This clonotype is deemed medium-sized. This sequence joins TRBV4-2 and TRBJ1-2; no reliable D call. CDR3 length: 14 amino acids. The germline V gene has CDR1 LGHNA and CDR2 YNFKEQ. Trimming pared 0 bases from V and 8 bases from J, leaving 13 bases between. CDR3 DNA: TGTGCCAGCAGCCAAGACTCCCGGGAAAGGGGCTACACCTTC. Protein sequence: CASSQDSRERGYTF.

The sample holds many counts of this clonotype. The chain combines TRBV5-1 with TRBJ2-3; no firm D call. V lost 3 bases to trimming and J lost 2 bases, with 10 bases between them. Germline loops: CDR1 SGHRS, CDR2 YFSETQ. There are 14 residues in the CDR3. The DNA for the CDR3 is TGCGCCAGCAGCTCTAGGGCCGACACAGATACGCAGTATTTT. Protein product: CASSSRADTDTQYF. Based on the CDR3 plus reference TRBV5-1 and TRBJ2-3, the full variable domain is KAGVTQTPRYLIKTRGQQVTLSCSPISGHRSVSWYQQTPGQGLQFLFEYFSETQRNKGNFPGRFSGRQFSNSRSEMNVSTLELGDSALYLCASSSRADTDTQYFGPGTRLTVL.